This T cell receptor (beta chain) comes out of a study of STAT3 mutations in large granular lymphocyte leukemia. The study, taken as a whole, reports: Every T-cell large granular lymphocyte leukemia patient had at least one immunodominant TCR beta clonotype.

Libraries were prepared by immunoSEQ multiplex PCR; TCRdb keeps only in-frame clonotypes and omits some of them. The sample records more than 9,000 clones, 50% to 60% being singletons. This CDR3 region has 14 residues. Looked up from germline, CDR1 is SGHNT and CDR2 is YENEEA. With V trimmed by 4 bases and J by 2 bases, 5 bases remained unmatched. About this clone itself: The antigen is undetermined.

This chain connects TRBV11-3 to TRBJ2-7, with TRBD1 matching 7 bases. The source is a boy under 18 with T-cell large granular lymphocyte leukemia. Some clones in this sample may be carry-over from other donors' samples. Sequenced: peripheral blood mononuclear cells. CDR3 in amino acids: CASSSHRGAYEQYF. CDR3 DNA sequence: TGTGCCAGCAGCTCCCACAGGGGAGCCTACGAGCAGTACTTC.